The rows below give T cell receptor beta chains drawn from one sample of a study of blood T cell repertoires in COVID-19. This table comes from immunoSEQ multiplex PCR, and its TCRdb copy is limited to in-frame clones, with some not included. The table has a few hundred thousand clones, under 85% seen once. The sample taken for sequencing was peripheral blood. These receptors came from a human donor with COVID-19, enrolled during active disease. The donor label of this sample is uncertain. Each CDR3 is given without its conserved first and last residue. Fields, in order: J gene, CDR3 length, V gene, CDR3 protein.

>TRBJ1-2|13|TRBV5-6
ASSYFRDRGAGYT
>TRBJ1-6|12|TRBV30
AWSGTGGNSPLH
>TRBJ2-4|14|TRBV7-9
ASSAFWETAKNIQY
>TRBJ1-4|11|TRBV14
ASSAQRNEKLF
>TRBJ1-4|11|TRBV24-1
ATSKEGGEKLF
>TRBJ1-3|14|TRBV4-2
ASRHGEGRSGNTIY
>TRBJ2-3|8|TRBV28
ASIRDTQY
>TRBJ2-1|13|TRBV19
ASLESWLAGGKQF
>TRBJ2-2|14|TRBV5-5
ASSLGGLASAGELF
>TRBJ2-5|12|TRBV9
ASSAMTGEGTQY
>TRBJ2-5|13|TRBV7-9
ASSRAGGAGETQY
>TRBJ2-3|13|TRBV7-3
ASSSRGLSTDTQY